This T cell receptor beta chain was retrieved from a study of T cell responses to AZD1222 COVID-19 vaccine. Study conclusions and caveats: At baseline, seropositivity was found in only 6 or 7 AZD1222 recipients.

Remarks on this clone: What it binds is not known.

Clones were sequenced by immunoSEQ multiplex PCR, and TCRdb holds only the in-frame ones, with some missing. The sample includes about 160,000 clones, 88% of them seen just once. Pooling was applied to second doses at about 4 or about 12 weeks. This TCR was sampled from an adult who received the AZD1222 COVID-19 vaccine. The sequenced sample was peripheral blood, obtained 28 days after the second AZD1222 dose.

The CDR3: CASSSHGGGGYGYTF. The CDR3 DNA reads TGTGCCAGCAGCTCACACGGGGGGGGTGGCTATGGCTACACCTTC. The chain couples TRBV7-2 to TRBJ1-2; D might be TRBD1 (5 bases). The V end was cut by 4 bases, the J end by 4 bases, with 16 bases between. The germline gives CDR1 SGHTA, CDR2 FQGNSA. The CDR3 covers 15 residues.